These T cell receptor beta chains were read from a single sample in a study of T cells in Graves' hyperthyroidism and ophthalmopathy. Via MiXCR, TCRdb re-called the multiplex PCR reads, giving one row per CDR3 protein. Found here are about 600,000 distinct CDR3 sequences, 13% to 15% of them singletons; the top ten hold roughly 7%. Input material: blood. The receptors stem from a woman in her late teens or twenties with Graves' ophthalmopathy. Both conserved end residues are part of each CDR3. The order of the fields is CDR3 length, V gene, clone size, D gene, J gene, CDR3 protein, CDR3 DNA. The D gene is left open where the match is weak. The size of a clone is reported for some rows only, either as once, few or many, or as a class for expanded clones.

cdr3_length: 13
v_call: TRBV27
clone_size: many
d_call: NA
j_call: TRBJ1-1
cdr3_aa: CASRLNRAGEAFF
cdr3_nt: TGTGCCAGCAGGCTGAACAGGGCAGGGGAAGCTTTCTTT

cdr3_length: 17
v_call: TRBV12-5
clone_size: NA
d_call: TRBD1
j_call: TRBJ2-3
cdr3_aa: CASGLGAGTGGSDTQYF
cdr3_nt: TGTGCTAGTGGTTTGGGGGCCGGGACAGGGGGCTCAGATACGCAGTATTTT

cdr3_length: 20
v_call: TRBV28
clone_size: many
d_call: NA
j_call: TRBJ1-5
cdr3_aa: CASRSPGSSGDLIGNQPQHF
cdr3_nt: TGTGCCAGCAGGTCCCCAGGTTCGAGCGGAGATCTTATAGGCAATCAGCCCCAGCATTTT

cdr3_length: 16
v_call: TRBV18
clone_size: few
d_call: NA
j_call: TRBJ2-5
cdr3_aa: CASSPSNGDSQETQYF
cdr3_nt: TGTGCCAGCTCACCCTCGAACGGGGATAGCCAAGAGACCCAGTACTTC

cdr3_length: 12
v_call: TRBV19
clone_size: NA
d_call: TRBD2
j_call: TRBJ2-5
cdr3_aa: CASSKRGETQYF
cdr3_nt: TGTGCCAGTAGCAAGCGGGGGGAGACCCAGTACTTC

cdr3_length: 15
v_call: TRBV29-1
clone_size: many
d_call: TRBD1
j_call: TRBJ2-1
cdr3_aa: CSVGRGDRVFNEQFF
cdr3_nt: TGCAGCGTCGGGAGAGGGGACAGGGTATTCAATGAGCAGTTCTTC

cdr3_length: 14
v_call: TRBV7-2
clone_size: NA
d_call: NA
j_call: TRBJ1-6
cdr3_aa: CASSLAQRNSPLHF
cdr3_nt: TGTGCCAGCAGCTTAGCGCAAAGGAATTCACCCCTCCACTTT

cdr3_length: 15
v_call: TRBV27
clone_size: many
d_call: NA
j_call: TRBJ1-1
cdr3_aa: CASSLGTPTNTEAFF
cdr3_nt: TGTGCCAGCAGTTTGGGGACACCCACGAACACTGAAGCTTTCTTT

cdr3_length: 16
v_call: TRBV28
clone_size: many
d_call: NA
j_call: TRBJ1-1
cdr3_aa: CASSPTPLGGSFEAFF
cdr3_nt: TGTGCCAGCAGTCCAACTCCTCTAGGGGGTAGTTTCGAAGCTTTCTTT

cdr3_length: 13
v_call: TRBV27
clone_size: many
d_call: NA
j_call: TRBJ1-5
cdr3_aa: CASSPQGFQPQHF
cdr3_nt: TGTGCCAGCAGTCCTCAGGGATTCCAGCCCCAGCATTTT

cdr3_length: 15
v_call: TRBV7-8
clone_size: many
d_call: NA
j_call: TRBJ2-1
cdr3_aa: CASSTTGLNYNEQFF
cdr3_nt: TGTGCCAGCAGCACCACTGGGTTAAACTACAATGAGCAGTTCTTC

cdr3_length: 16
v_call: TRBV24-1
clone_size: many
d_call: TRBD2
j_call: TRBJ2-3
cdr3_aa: CATSDLSAGDTDTQYF
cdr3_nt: TGTGCCACCAGTGATTTGAGTGCGGGAGACACAGATACGCAGTATTTT

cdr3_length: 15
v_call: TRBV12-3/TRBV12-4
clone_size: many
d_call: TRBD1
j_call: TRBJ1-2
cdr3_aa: CASSGDRGQDYGYTF
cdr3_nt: TGTGCCAGCAGTGGGGACAGGGGGCAAGACTATGGCTACACCTTC

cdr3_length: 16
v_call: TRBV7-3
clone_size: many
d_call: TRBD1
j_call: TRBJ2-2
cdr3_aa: CASSLLGQGNTGELFF
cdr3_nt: TGTGCCAGCAGCCTACTAGGACAGGGGAACACCGGGGAGCTGTTTTTT

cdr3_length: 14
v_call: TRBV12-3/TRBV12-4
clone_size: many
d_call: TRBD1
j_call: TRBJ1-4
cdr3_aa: CASSYRGLSEKLFF
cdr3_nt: TGTGCCAGCAGTTACAGGGGGCTAAGTGAAAAACTGTTTTTT

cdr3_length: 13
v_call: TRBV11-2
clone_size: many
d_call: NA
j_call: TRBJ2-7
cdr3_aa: CASSLGLLYEQYF
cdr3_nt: TGTGCCAGCAGCTTAGGCCTCCTCTACGAGCAGTACTTC

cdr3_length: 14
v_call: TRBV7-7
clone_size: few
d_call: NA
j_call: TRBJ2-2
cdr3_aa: CASSLSVNTGELFF
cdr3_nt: TGTGCTAGCAGCTTATCCGTTAACACCGGGGAGCTGTTTTTT

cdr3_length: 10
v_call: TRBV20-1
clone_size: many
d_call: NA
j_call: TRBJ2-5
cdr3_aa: CSAKWETQYF
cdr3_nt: TGCAGTGCTAAGTGGGAGACCCAGTACTTC

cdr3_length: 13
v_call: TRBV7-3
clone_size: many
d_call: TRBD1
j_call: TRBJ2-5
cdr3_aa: CASSTGQASTQYF
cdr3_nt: TGTGCCAGCAGCACCGGACAGGCTTCAACACAGTACTTC

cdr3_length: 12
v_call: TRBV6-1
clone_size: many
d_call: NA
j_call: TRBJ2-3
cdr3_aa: CASRGFGDTQYF
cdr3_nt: TGTGCCAGCAGAGGGTTTGGAGATACGCAGTATTTT

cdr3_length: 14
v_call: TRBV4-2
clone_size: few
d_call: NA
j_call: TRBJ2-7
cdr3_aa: CASSQDRTSYEQYF
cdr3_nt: TGTGCCAGCAGCCAAGATAGAACGTCCTACGAGCAGTACTTC

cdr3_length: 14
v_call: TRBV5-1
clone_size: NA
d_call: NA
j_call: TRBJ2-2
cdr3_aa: CASSFNGDTGELFF
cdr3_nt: TGCGCCAGCAGCTTTAACGGGGACACCGGGGAGCTGTTTTTT

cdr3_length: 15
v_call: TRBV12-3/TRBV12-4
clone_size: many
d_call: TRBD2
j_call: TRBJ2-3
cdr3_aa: CASSFTSGGTDTQYF
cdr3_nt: TGTGCCAGCAGTTTCACTAGCGGGGGAACAGATACGCAGTATTTT

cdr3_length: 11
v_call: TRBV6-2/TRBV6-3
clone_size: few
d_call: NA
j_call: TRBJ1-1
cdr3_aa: CASSYTGEAFF
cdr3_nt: TGTGCCAGCAGTTACACGGGGGAAGCTTTCTTT

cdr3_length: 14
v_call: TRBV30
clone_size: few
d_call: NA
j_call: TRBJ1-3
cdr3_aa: CAWSVTSSGNTIYF
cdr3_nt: TGTGCCTGGAGTGTAACCTCCTCTGGAAACACCATATATTTT

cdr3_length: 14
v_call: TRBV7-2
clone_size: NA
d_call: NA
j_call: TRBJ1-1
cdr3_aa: CASSYGQRNTEAFF
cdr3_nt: TGTGCCAGCAGCTACGGACAGAGAAACACTGAAGCTTTCTTT

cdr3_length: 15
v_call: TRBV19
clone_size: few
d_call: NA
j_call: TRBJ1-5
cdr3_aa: CASSIGHYSNQPQHF
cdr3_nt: TGTGCCAGTAGTATAGGACACTATAGCAATCAGCCCCAGCATTTT

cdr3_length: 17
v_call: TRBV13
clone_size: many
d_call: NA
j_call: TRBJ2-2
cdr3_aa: CASSLGPLPGVTGELFF
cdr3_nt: TGTGCCAGCAGCTTAGGCCCGCTCCCGGGAGTCACCGGGGAGCTGTTTTTT

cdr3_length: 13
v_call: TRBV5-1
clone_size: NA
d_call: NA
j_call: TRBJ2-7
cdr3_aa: CASRESGSGEQYF
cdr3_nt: TGCGCCAGCAGGGAGAGCGGGTCGGGCGAGCAGTACTTC

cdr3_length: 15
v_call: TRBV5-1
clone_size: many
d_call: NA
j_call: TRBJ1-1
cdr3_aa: CASSLEGKGTTEAFF
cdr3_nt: TGCGCCAGCAGCTTGGAGGGGAAGGGAACCACTGAAGCTTTCTTT

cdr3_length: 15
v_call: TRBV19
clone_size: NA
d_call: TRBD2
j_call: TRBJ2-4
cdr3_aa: CASSSSGRAKNIQYF
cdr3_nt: TGTGCCAGTAGTAGTAGCGGGAGGGCCAAAAACATTCAGTACTTC

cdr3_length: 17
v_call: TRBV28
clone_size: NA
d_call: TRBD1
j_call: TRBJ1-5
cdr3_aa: CASSLRTGAHFGQPQHF
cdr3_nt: TGTGCCAGCAGTCTACGGACAGGGGCGCATTTCGGGCAGCCCCAGCATTTT

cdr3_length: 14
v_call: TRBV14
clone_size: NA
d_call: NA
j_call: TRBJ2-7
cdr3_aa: CASSQGDMYYEQYF
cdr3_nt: TGTGCCAGCAGCCAAGGGGACATGTACTACGAGCAGTACTTC

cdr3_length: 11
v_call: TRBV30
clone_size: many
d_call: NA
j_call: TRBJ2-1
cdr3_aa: CAWRGFPEQFF
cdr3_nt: TGTGCCTGGAGGGGCTTCCCTGAGCAGTTCTTC

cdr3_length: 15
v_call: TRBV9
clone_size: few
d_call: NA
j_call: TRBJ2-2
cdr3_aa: CASSQTRANTGELFF
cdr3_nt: TGTGCCAGCAGCCAGACTCGAGCGAACACCGGGGAGCTGTTTTTT